This T cell receptor (beta chain) is drawn from a study of control samples from healthy donors and cancer patients. The CDR3 has 15 amino acids. Trimming took 5 bases from V and 4 from J; bases not matched to a gene: 8. In germline, CDR1 is LGHDT, CDR2 YNNKEL (reference sequence). Clones were read by immunoSEQ multiplex PCR, and TCRdb kept only the in-frame ones, dropping some. The sample yields around 75,000 clones, 92% seen once. The source of this sequence is a woman aged 55-70 years in good health. The gene calls are TRBV3-1 (or the pseudogene TRBV3-2) and TRBJ2-5; 9 bases align to TRBD1. The sample was blood. The CDR3 region has the DNA TGTGCCAGCAGCTTTCCGGGACAGGGTCTAGAGACCCAGTACTTC. Translated, it gives CASSFPGQGLETQYF.